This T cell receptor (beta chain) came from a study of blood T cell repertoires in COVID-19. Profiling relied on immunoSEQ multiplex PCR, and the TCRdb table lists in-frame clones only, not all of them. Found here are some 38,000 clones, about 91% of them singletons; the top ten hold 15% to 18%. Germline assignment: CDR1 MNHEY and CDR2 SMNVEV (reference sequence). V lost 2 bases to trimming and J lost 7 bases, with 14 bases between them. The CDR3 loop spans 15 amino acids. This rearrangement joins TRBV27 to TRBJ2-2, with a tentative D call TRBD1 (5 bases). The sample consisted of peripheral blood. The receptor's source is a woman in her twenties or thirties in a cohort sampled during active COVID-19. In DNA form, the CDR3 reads TGTGCCAGCAGTTTAGCTAGGGGTGTGAGCGGGGAGCTGTTTTTT. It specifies CASSLARGVSGELFF.